A single sample gave rise to the 20 T cell receptor beta chains below, sequenced in a study of PD-1 blockade in classical Hodgkin lymphoma. Assay used: immunoSEQ multiplex PCR; TCRdb lists only in-frame clones, some missing. The sample holds 9,500 to 12,000 clones, approximately 82% seen once. There was relapse after autologous stem cell transplantation in every patient, and there was variation in brentuximab vedotin exposure. The starting material was peripheral blood mononuclear cells (PBMCs), obtained before the second cycle of nivolumab. The receptors come from a human donor with classical Hodgkin lymphoma.

CDR3 nucleotide sequence: TGTGCCACCAGCAGAGGACAGGGAGACACTGAAGCTTTCTTT. Protein: CATSRGQGDTEAFF. V usage is TRBV15 and J usage is TRBJ1-1, with TRBD1 identical over 7 bases. The CDR3 covers 14 residues. Looked up from germline, CDR1 is LNHNV and CDR2 is YYDKDF (reference sequence). J was trimmed by 3 bases and V by 1 base; bases with no gene match: 2.

The rearrangement joins TRBV2 to TRBJ2-2; D gene unclear. CDR3 length equals 14 residues. The germline gives CDR1 SNHLY, CDR2 FYNNEI. Between the trimmed V and J ends, which lost 3 bases and 4 bases, there was a span of 9 bases. The CDR3 region is CASSDFLVTGELFF. DNA for the CDR3: TGTGCCAGCAGTGATTTTCTAGTCACCGGGGAGCTGTTTTTT.

V gene TRBV27 combines with J gene TRBJ2-7; D remains ambiguous. Germline CDR1 and CDR2: MNHEY and SMNVEV (reference sequence). The CDR3 length is 13 residues. The V end was cut by 5 bases, the J end by 7 bases, with 15 bases between. In nucleotides, the CDR3 is TGTGCCAGCAGTCTGACCCCGTCGGTAGAGCAGTACTTC. Its protein is CASSLTPSVEQYF.

This rearrangement joins TRBV5-1 to TRBJ2-5; the match to TRBD1 covers 8 bases. Germline loops: CDR1 SGHRS, CDR2 YFSETQ. The CDR3 has 16 residues. J was trimmed by 3 bases and V by 4 bases; bases with no gene match: 11. The DNA for the CDR3 is TGCGCCAGCAGCCTAGACCAACAGACAGGGGAAGAGACCCAGTACTTC. Protein product: CASSLDQQTGEETQYF.

The rearrangement links TRBV7-9 to TRBJ1-5, with D hard to call. The CDR3 contains 14 residues. Deletions cut 1 base from V and 3 bases from J, with 7 bases between. Germline V gene lookup returns CDR1 SEHNR and CDR2 FQNEAQ (reference sequence). CDR3 protein: CASSLVNSNQPQHF. The CDR3 DNA is TGTGCCAGCAGCTTAGTAAACTCCAATCAGCCCCAGCATTTT. The entire variable domain, with the rest obtained from reference TRBV7-9 and TRBJ1-5, is as follows: DTGVSQNPRHKITKRGQNVTFRCDPISEHNRLYWYRQTLGQGPEFLTYFQNEAQLEKSRLLSDRFSAERPKGSFSTLEIQRTEQGDSAMYLCASSLVNSNQPQHFGDGTRLSIL.

In DNA, the CDR3 is TGTGCCAGCAGTTTATCAGGGCACCCGGGATTCAGCACAGATACGCAGTATTTT. Translated: CASSLSGHPGFSTDTQYF. The V and J genes are TRBV27 and TRBJ2-3; D may be TRBD2 (5 bases). The germline V gene has CDR1 MNHEY and CDR2 SMNVEV (reference sequence). V was trimmed by 0 bases and J by 0 bases, leaving 16 bases between them. The CDR3 loop spans 18 amino acids.

The chain joins TRBV30 to TRBJ1-5; D is undetermined. This CDR3 spans 13 amino acids. The V end was cut by 5 bases, the J end by 2 bases, with 10 bases between. Germline V lookup: CDR1 GTSNPN, CDR2 SVGIG (reference sequence). CDR3: CAWQRGGNQPQHF. Here the CDR3 DNA reads TGTGCCTGGCAGCGGGGAGGCAATCAGCCCCAGCATTTT.

V gene TRBV6-5 combines with J gene TRBJ1-5, with D unclear. Germline loops: CDR1 MNHEY, CDR2 SVGAGI. CDR3 length equals 13 residues. V lost 2 bases to trimming and J lost 6 bases, with 8 bases between them. DNA for the CDR3: TGTGCCAGCAGTTACGCCTTGGGTCAGCCCCAGCATTTT. Its translation: CASSYALGQPQHF.

The chain carries TRBV5-6 and TRBJ2-4, with D unclear. The germline V gene encodes CDR1 SGHDT and CDR2 YYEEEE. This CDR3 has 18 amino acids. Trimming pared 0 bases from V and 1 base from J, leaving 17 bases between. CDR3 in amino acids: CASSLASSLNSAKNIQYF. The DNA of the CDR3 is TGTGCCAGCAGCTTGGCCAGTTCATTAAATTCGGCCAAAAACATTCAGTACTTC.

The chain combines TRBV7-9 with TRBJ1-6; 7 bases align to TRBD1. The germline CDR1 and CDR2 sequences are SEHNR and FQNEAQ (reference sequence). The CDR3 is 14 amino acids. J gave up 7 bases and V 5 bases, and 5 bases lay outside the gene matches. The CDR3 nucleotides read TGTGCCAGCAGCCAACAGACAGGGAATTCACCCCTCCACTTT. Its translation: CASSQQTGNSPLHF. Full variable domain (rest looked up from reference TRBV7-9 and TRBJ1-6): DTGVSQNPRHKITKRGQNVTFRCDPISEHNRLYWYRQTLGQGPEFLTYFQNEAQLEKSRLLSDRFSAERPKGSFSTLEIQRTEQGDSAMYLCASSQQTGNSPLHFGNGTRLTVT.

The V and J genes are TRBV11-1 and TRBJ2-2; D perhaps matches TRBD1 (6 bases). V gave up 3 bases and J gave up 3 bases, with 11 bases separating them. The CDR3 loop spans 15 amino acids. CDR1 is SGHAT, CDR2 FQDESV, per germline (reference sequence). The CDR3 DNA reads TGTGCCAGCAGCTTTTGGCAGGGGTACACCGGGGAGCTGTTTTTT. This codes for CASSFWQGYTGELFF.

The chain has TRBV28 and TRBJ1-2; possibly TRBD1 for D (5 bases). Deletions cut 7 bases from V and 4 bases from J, with 10 bases between. The CDR3 contains 12 residues. The V gene's germline CDR1 is MDHEN and CDR2 SYDVKM. In DNA, the CDR3 is TGTGCCAGCACTGGGGGAAGCTATGGCTACACCTTC. This encodes CASTGGSYGYTF.

The chain has TRBV4-2 and TRBJ1-2, with 10 bases fitting TRBD1. Germline V lookup: CDR1 LGHNA, CDR2 YNFKEQ. The CDR3 extends over 15 amino acids. V gave up 1 base and J gave up 4 bases; unmatched junction bases: 3. CDR3 residues: CASSQGDRGLYGYTF. CDR3 in DNA: TGTGCCAGCAGCCAAGGTGACAGGGGGCTCTATGGCTACACCTTC.

The chain carries TRBV7-3 and TRBJ2-5, with D tentatively TRBD2 (6 bases). The CDR3 is made up of 14 amino acids. The V end was cut by 5 bases, the J end by 5 bases, with 15 bases between. Per the germline V gene, CDR1 is SGHTA and CDR2 is FQGTGA. CDR3 region: CASSRWGGTETQYF. In DNA, the CDR3 is TGTGCCAGCAGCCGCTGGGGCGGGACGGAGACCCAGTACTTC.

This chain joins TRBV29-1 and TRBJ1-1, with D uncertain. CDR3 length: 15 residues. CDR1 SQVTM and CDR2 ANQGSEA come from the germline V gene. V lost 0 bases to trimming and J lost 5 bases, with 16 bases between them. The CDR3 loop is CSVEDRRGGRTEAFF. The DNA for the CDR3 is TGCAGCGTTGAAGATCGGCGGGGTGGGAGAACTGAAGCTTTCTTT.

This chain links TRBV6-1 with TRBJ2-5; TRBD2 might be the D (5 bases). V lost 3 bases and J 5 bases, leaving 13 bases between the germline ends. This CDR3 comprises 14 residues. Germline V gene sequence: CDR1 MNHNS, CDR2 SASEGT. CDR3 sequence reads: CASSDDYPLETQYF. The CDR3 DNA reads as TGTGCCAGCAGTGATGACTACCCCCTTGAGACCCAGTACTTC.

The rearrangement links TRBV19 to TRBJ2-6; D may be TRBD1 (6 bases). CDR3 size: 15 residues. The V end was cut by 4 bases, the J end by 2 bases, with 9 bases between. Germline V gene lookup returns CDR1 LNHDA and CDR2 SQIVND (reference sequence). CDR3 DNA: TGTGCCAGTAGTACCGGGACAACTGGGGCCAACGTCCTGACTTTC. Amino acid sequence: CASSTGTTGANVLTF.

The V gene is TRBV28, the J gene TRBJ1-6; 8 bases agree with TRBD1. This CDR3 spans 16 amino acids. V lost 5 bases and J lost 3; bases outside the gene matches: 6. CDR1 and CDR2 from the germline V gene are MDHEN and SYDVKM. In DNA, the CDR3 is TGTGCCAGCAGTCCGCTAGGACAGGGCTATAATTCACCCCTCCACTTT. Residues: CASSPLGQGYNSPLHF.

This chain joins TRBV5-1 and TRBJ2-2, with TRBD1 as a possible D gene (5 bases). Trimming shortened V by 2 bases and J by 4 bases, and 15 bases separated the two germline ends. In germline, CDR1 is SGHRS, CDR2 YFSETQ. CDR3 size: 16 residues. CDR3 DNA sequence: TGCGCCAGCAGCTTAGGTCCAAGTAGGGGCACCGGGGAGCTGTTTTTT. This gives the protein CASSLGPSRGTGELFF.

This clone was detected a few times. The chain employs TRBV2 and TRBJ2-5, with 12 bases lining up with TRBD2. The CDR3 has 16 residues. CDR1 is SNHLY, CDR2 FYNNEI, per germline. The J segment lost 5 bases and the V segment lost 6 bases, leaving 10 bases of the junction unmatched. CDR3 coding DNA: TGTGCCAGCAGGAGAGACCTAGCGGGGGGGCGGGAGACCCAGTACTTC. Translating it yields CASRRDLAGGRETQYF.